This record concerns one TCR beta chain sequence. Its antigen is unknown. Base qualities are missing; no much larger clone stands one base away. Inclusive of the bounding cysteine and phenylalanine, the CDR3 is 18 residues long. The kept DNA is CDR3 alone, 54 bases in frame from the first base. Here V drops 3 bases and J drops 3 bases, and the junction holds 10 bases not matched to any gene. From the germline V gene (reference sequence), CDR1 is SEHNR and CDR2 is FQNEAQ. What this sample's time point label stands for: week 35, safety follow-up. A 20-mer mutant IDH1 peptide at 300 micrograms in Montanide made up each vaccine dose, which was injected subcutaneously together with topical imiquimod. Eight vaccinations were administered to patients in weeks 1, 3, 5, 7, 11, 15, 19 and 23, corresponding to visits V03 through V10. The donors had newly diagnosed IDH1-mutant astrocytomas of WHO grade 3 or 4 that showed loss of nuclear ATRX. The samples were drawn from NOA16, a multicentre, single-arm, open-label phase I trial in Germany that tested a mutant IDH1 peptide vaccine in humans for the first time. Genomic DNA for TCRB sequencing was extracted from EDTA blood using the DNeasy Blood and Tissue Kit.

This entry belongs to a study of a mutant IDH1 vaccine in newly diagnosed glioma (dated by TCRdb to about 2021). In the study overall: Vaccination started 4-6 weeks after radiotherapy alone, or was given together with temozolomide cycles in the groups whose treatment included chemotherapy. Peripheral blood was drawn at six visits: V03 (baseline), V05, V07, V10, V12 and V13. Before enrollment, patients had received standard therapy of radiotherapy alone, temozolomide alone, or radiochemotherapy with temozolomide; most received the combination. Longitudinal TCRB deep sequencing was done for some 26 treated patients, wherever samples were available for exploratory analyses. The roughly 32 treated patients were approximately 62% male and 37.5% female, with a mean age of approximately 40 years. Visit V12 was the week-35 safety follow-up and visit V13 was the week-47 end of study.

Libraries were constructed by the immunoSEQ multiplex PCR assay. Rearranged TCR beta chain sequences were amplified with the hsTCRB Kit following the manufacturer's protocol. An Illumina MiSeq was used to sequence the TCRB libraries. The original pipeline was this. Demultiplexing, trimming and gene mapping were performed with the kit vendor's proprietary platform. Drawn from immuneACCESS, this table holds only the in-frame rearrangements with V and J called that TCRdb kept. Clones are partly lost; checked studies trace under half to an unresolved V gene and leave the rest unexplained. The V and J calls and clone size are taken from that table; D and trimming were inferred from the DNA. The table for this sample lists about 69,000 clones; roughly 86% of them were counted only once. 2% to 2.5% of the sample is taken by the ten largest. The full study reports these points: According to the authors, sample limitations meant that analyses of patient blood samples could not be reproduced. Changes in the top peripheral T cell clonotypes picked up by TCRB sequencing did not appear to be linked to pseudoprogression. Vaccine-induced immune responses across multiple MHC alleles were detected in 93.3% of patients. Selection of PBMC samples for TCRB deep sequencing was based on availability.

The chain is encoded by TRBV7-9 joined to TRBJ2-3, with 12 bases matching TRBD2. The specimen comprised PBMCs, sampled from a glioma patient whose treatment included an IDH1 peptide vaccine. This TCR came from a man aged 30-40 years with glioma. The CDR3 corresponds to CASSLLAGGPVGTDTQYF. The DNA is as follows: TGTGCCAGCAGCTTGCTAGCGGGAGGGCCCGTAGGGACAGATACGCAGTATTTT. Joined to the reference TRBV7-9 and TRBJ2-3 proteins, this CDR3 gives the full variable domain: DTGVSQNPRHKITKRGQNVTFRCDPISEHNRLYWYRQTLGQGPEFLTYFQNEAQLEKSRLLSDRFSAERPKGSFSTLEIQRTEQGDSAMYLCASSLLAGGPVGTDTQYFGPGTRLTVL.